This passage covers 14 T cell receptor beta chains from one sample sequenced in a study of T cells in Graves' hyperthyroidism and ophthalmopathy. There were TCR beta CDR3 regions amplified from RNA transcripts. First-round RT-PCR of the TCR CDR3 relied on the HTBI primer set. TCRdb used MiXCR to reprocess the multiplex PCR reads, holding one entry per CDR3 protein. The sample has hundreds of thousands of distinct CDR3 sequences, roughly 14% seen once. Sequencing used blood. The receptors were sampled from a woman aged 40 to 50 with Graves' ophthalmopathy.

This clonotype was found a few times. The chain carries TRBV11-2 and TRBJ2-7; TRBD2 is a possible D gene (7 bases). Germline V lookup: CDR1 SGHAT, CDR2 FQNNGV. V lost 5 bases to trimming and J lost 5 bases, with 25 bases between them. The CDR3 has 17 amino acids. The CDR3 spells CASSRGAVRVGNHEQYF. The CDR3, as DNA: TGTGCCAGCAGCCGGGGGGCGGTCCGGGTGGGGAACCACGAGCAGTACTTC.

This clonotype occurred a few times. The V call is TRBV14, the J call TRBJ1-3; maybe TRBD1 (6 bases). This CDR3 region has 15 residues. Deletions cut 2 bases from V and 3 bases from J, with 11 bases between. Germline CDR1 and CDR2: SGHDN and FVKESK. CDR3 protein: CASSQQGKGGNTIYF. The CDR3 bases are TGTGCCAGCAGCCAACAGGGGAAAGGTGGAAACACCATATATTTT. The full variable domain, with the rest looked up from reference TRBV14 and TRBJ1-3, is EAGVTQFPSHSVIEKGQTVTLRCDPISGHDNLYWYRRVMGKEIKFLLHFVKESKQDESGMPNNRFLAERTGGTYSTLKVQPAELEDSGVYFCASSQQGKGGNTIYFGEGSWLTVV.

In its sample, this clonotype was seen a few times. The conserved phenylalanine or tryptophan is not found at the CDR3 terminus, so this likely reflects a read error. This chain links TRBV7-9 with TRBJ2-7, with TRBD2 matching 8 bases. The length of the CDR3 is 14 residues. The V gene end was trimmed by 6 bases and the J gene end by 5 bases; junction bases not matched to a gene: 9. CDR1 and CDR2 from the germline V gene are SEHNR and FQNEAQ (reference sequence). The CDR3 spells CASSTGGDFNEQYL. The CDR3 coding sequence is TGTGCCAGCAGTACGGGAGGGGACTTCAACGAGCAGTACCTC.

This clonotype was recorded at least ten times. The rearrangement joins TRBV6-2 or TRBV6-3 to TRBJ2-7, with TRBD2 matching over 10 bases. V lost 3 bases and J lost 3; bases outside the gene matches: 5. CDR1 is MNHEY and CDR2 is SVGEGT in the germline V gene. The CDR3 spans 15 residues. The DNA of the CDR3 is TGTGCCAGCAGTTATCGGATAGCGGGAGGCTACGAGCAGTACTTC. Translation gives CASSYRIAGGYEQYF.

This clonotype showed up many times. The genes are TRBV13 and TRBJ2-5, with no clear D. CDR3 length equals 13 residues. The V gene lost 1 base and the J gene lost 5 bases, with 8 bases spanning the gap. Germline CDR1 and CDR2: PRHDT and FYEKMQ (reference sequence). The CDR3 nucleotides are TGTGCCAGCAGCTTAGAACTGAGGGAGACCCAGTACTTC. This codes for CASSLELRETQYF.

This clonotype has a count of ten or more. As DNA, the CDR3 is TGCAGCGTTGAAGCGTGGTGGGGGGAGACCCAGTACTTC. Translating it yields CSVEAWWGETQYF. V usage is TRBV29-1 and J usage is TRBJ2-5; D is tentatively TRBD1 or TRBD2 (5 bases each). CDR1 SQVTM and CDR2 ANQGSEA come from the germline V gene. The germline V and J ends were trimmed by 1 base and 5 bases, with 11 bases remaining between them. CDR3 length: 13 amino acids.

This clonotype was seen repeatedly, ten times or more. The DNA of the CDR3 is TGTGCCAGCAGTTTGAGGGGCCCGGGGTGGGAGACCCAGTACTTC. Protein product: CASSLRGPGWETQYF. This chain joins TRBV27 and TRBJ2-5; TRBD1 or TRBD2 may be the D gene (5 bases each). Germline CDR1 MNHEY, CDR2 SMNVEV (reference sequence). The CDR3 is 15 amino acids. The ends were cut back, 3 bases at V and 5 bases at J, with 16 bases in the middle.

This clonotype showed up many times. V and J are TRBV12-3 or TRBV12-4 and TRBJ2-5; no clear D. This CDR3 has 14 amino acids. V lost 2 bases and J lost 5, with 12 bases in between. This CDR3 reads CASSLKFVTETQYF. The CDR3, as DNA: TGTGCCAGCAGTTTAAAATTTGTGACGGAGACCCAGTACTTC.

There are many counts of this clonotype. The rearrangement uses TRBV6-1 and TRBJ1-1; 9 bases align to TRBD1. Germline-derived CDR1 and CDR2 are MNHNS and SASEGT. CDR3 length: 14 residues. V lost 5 bases to trimming and J lost 4 bases; unmatched junction nucleotides: 5. The CDR3 protein is CASSPRQGVTEAFF. DNA for the CDR3: TGTGCCAGCAGTCCCCGACAGGGGGTCACTGAAGCTTTCTTT.

Many counts were recorded for this clonotype. V is TRBV6-2 or TRBV6-3 and J is TRBJ2-7, with D tentatively TRBD1 (6 bases). Germline CDR1 is MNHEY and CDR2 is SVGEGT. The CDR3 totals 13 residues. V was clipped by 5 bases and J by 0 bases, with 8 bases between them. For the CDR3, the DNA is TGTGCCAGCAGTGGACAGCCCTCCTACGAGCAGTACTTC. It translates to CASSGQPSYEQYF.

This clonotype was seen more than once but under ten times. The chain links TRBV9 to TRBJ1-1, with D possibly matching TRBD1 (6 bases). This CDR3 region has 15 residues. Trimming left V 0 bases short and J 3 bases short, with 12 bases between. From germline, CDR1 is SGDLS and CDR2 YYNGEE. The CDR3 loop reads CASSVGGGTDTEAFF. CDR3 in DNA: TGTGCCAGCAGCGTAGGAGGGGGGACCGACACTGAAGCTTTCTTT.

This clonotype has at least ten counts. This sequence joins TRBV7-2 and TRBJ2-7; 7 bases fit TRBD1. With 5 bases clipped from V and 2 bases from J, the junction kept 9 bases outside the gene matches. Germline V gene lookup returns CDR1 SGHTA and CDR2 FQGNSA. The CDR3 has 15 amino acids. DNA for the CDR3: TGTGCCAGCAGCCCCAGGACAGGCAAGACCTACGAGCAGTACTTC. Protein sequence: CASSPRTGKTYEQYF.

The chain joins TRBV4-1 to TRBJ1-2; possible D gene TRBD1, 5 bases. V lost 4 bases and J lost 4, with 10 bases in between. In germline, CDR1 is MGHRA, CDR2 YSYEKL. The CDR3 spans 13 residues. The CDR3 reads CASSPGRIYGYTF. The CDR3 region has the DNA TGCGCCAGCAGCCCGGGACGGATCTATGGCTACACCTTC.

The chain employs TRBV2 and TRBJ2-5, with D perhaps matching TRBD2 (5 bases). V dropped 4 bases and J dropped 0 bases, with 9 bases sitting between them. There are 14 residues in the CDR3. Germline V gene lookup returns CDR1 SNHLY and CDR2 FYNNEI. CDR3 residues: CASSVEVYQETQYF. In nucleotides, the CDR3 is TGTGCCAGCAGTGTGGAGGTGTACCAAGAGACCCAGTACTTC.